Each of the 14 T cell receptor beta chains below was sequenced from the same sample in a study of CD8+ T cells in alopecia areata. The authors extracted RNA and reverse transcribed it into cDNA as the sequencing template. Clones were sequenced by immunoSEQ multiplex PCR, and TCRdb holds only the in-frame ones, with some missing. The sample has 170,000 or so clones, around three fifths seen once. Treatment: oral pan-JAK inhibitor, 5-10 mg twice daily. The sample here was CD8+ T cells sorted from blood, taken at week 24, from a patient treated with tofacitinib. Receptors originate from a human donor with alopecia areata.

The chain couples TRBV12-5 to TRBJ2-2, with D perhaps matching TRBD2 (5 bases). V was pared by 6 bases and J by 2 bases, with 10 bases between. Germline-derived CDR1 and CDR2 are LGHNT and FRNRAP. The CDR3 has 14 residues. The CDR3 region is CASGAEGNTGELFF. The DNA for the CDR3 is TGTGCTAGTGGGGCCGAGGGCAACACCGGGGAGCTGTTTTTT.

This clone has only a few counts. V is TRBV29-1 and J is TRBJ2-6, with unresolved D. The CDR3 is made up of 15 amino acids. Deletions cut 4 bases from V and 0 bases from J, with 10 bases between. Germline-derived CDR1 and CDR2 are SQVTM and ANQGSEA. CDR3 DNA: TGCAGCGTTGGGGTCAGCGCCTCTGGGGCCAACGTCCTGACTTTC. Its translation: CSVGVSASGANVLTF.

There are a few counts of this clone. The chain is built from TRBV19 and TRBJ2-5; maybe TRBD1 (6 bases). The V gene's germline CDR1 is LNHDA and CDR2 SQIVND (reference sequence). Trimming stripped 3 bases from V and 5 bases from J, with 10 bases between. The CDR3 spans 13 residues. The CDR3 sequence is CASSIIRGETQYF. CDR3 bases: TGTGCCAGTAGTATCATCAGGGGCGAGACCCAGTACTTC.

This clone was found a few times. V gene TRBV13 combines with J gene TRBJ2-4, with 9 bases lining up with TRBD1. The CDR3 is 14 residues long. Germline V CDR1 and CDR2: PRHDT, FYEKMQ (reference sequence). Losses at the gene ends were 4 bases for V and 6 bases for J; bases not matched to a gene: 4. CDR3 protein: CASSSGQGRNIQYF. CDR3 DNA: TGTGCCAGCAGCTCAGGACAGGGGAGAAACATTCAGTACTTC. Using reference TRBV13 and TRBJ2-4 for the parts outside the CDR3, the full variable domain is AAGVIQSPRHLIKEKRETATLKCYPIPRHDTVYWYQQGPGQDPQFLISFYEKMQSDKGSIPDRFSAQQFSDYHSELNMSSLELGDSALYFCASSSGQGRNIQYFGAGTRLSVL.

V usage is TRBV20-1 and J usage is TRBJ2-7; D not certain. CDR3 length equals 11 residues. Trimming pared 2 bases from V and 6 bases from J, leaving 8 bases between. The V gene's germline CDR1 is DFQATT and CDR2 SNEGSKA (reference sequence). The CDR3 here is CSARLISEQYF. CDR3 DNA sequence: TGCAGTGCTAGATTAATCAGCGAGCAGTACTTC.

This clone was seen more than once but under ten times. V usage is TRBV5-6 and J usage is TRBJ2-2; weak D call: TRBD2 (5 bases). Germline-derived CDR1 and CDR2 are SGHDT and YYEEEE. The CDR3 extends over 14 amino acids. V was pared by 3 bases and J by 6 bases, with 12 bases between. CDR3 amino acids: CASSSGLPAGELFF. The CDR3 nucleotides are TGTGCCAGCAGCTCAGGACTTCCGGCCGGGGAGCTGTTTTTT.

The rearrangement joins TRBV30 to TRBJ1-1, with 9 bases that match TRBD1. The V gene's germline CDR1 is GTSNPN and CDR2 SVGIG (reference sequence). With V trimmed by 3 bases and J by 6 bases, 8 bases remained unmatched. This CDR3 has 14 residues. In DNA, the CDR3 is TGTGCCTGGAGGGTACAGGGGGCTTCCCCTGAAGCTTTCTTT. Its protein is CAWRVQGASPEAFF. The full variable domain, in which reference TRBV30 and TRBJ1-1 provide the parts outside the CDR3, is SQTIHQWPATLVQPVGSPLSLECTVEGTSNPNLYWYRQAAGRGLQLLFYSVGIGQISSEVPQNLSASRPQDRQFILSSKKLLLSDSGFYLCAWRVQGASPEAFFGQGTRLTVV.

The rearrangement links TRBV5-1 to TRBJ2-4; either TRBD1 or TRBD2 may fit D (5 bases each). CDR3 length: 16 residues. Looked up from germline, CDR1 is SGHRS and CDR2 is YFSETQ. The ends were cut back, 0 bases at V and 0 bases at J, with 10 bases in the middle. In DNA form, the CDR3 reads TGCGCCAGCAGCTTGGGAGAGGGGAGAGCCAAAAACATTCAGTACTTC. It specifies CASSLGEGRAKNIQYF.

V and J are TRBV13 and TRBJ2-7; the match to TRBD2 covers 8 bases. Trimming cost V 3 bases and J 4 bases; bases outside gene matches: 2. Germline CDR1 is PRHDT and CDR2 is FYEKMQ (reference sequence). The CDR3 consists of 13 residues. The CDR3 here is CASSLRGEYEQYF. The CDR3 region has the DNA TGTGCCAGCAGCTTGCGGGGGGAGTACGAGCAGTACTTC.

This clone has more than one count but fewer than ten. The chain joins TRBV2 to TRBJ2-7; the D gene is possibly TRBD1 (6 bases). CDR1 is SNHLY, CDR2 FYNNEI, per germline. Trimming pared 8 bases from V and 2 bases from J, leaving 19 bases between. This CDR3 region has 15 residues. Here the CDR3 DNA reads TGTGCCAGCGGATCATCGACAGGACCACCCTACGAGCAGTACTTC. It encodes CASGSSTGPPYEQYF. The entire variable domain, with the rest obtained from reference TRBV2 and TRBJ2-7, is as follows: EPEVTQTPSHQVTQMGQEVILRCVPISNHLYFYWYRQILGQKVEFLVSFYNNEISEKSEIFDDQFSVERPDGSNFTLKIRSTKLEDSAMYFCASGSSTGPPYEQYFGPGTRLTVT.

The gene calls are TRBV2 and TRBJ2-5; a weak D match, TRBD1 (5 bases). V gave up 8 bases and J gave up 1 base, with 11 bases separating them. Germline V gene data show CDR1 as SNHLY and CDR2 as FYNNEI. The CDR3 is 13 amino acids. The CDR3 nucleotides read TGTGCCAGCGTACGGACAAGCCAAGAGACCCAGTACTTC. Protein product: CASVRTSQETQYF.

About this clone itself: Other DNA sequences of this sample code for an identical CDR3. This rearrangement joins TRBV4-1 to TRBJ1-1; D not resolved. CDR1 and CDR2 from the germline V gene are MGHRA and YSYEKL. The V and J ends lost 1 base and 0 bases respectively, with 3 bases between them. The CDR3 sequence is 13 residues long. This chain's CDR3 is CASSQGMNTEAFF. The DNA for the CDR3 is TGCGCCAGCAGCCAAGGGATGAACACTGAAGCTTTCTTT.

This clone was counted between two and nine times. This chain joins TRBV29-1 and TRBJ2-7, with 9 bases lining up with TRBD1. The CDR3 spans 14 residues. Unmatched junction bases numbered 2, after V lost 1 base and J lost 1 base. Germline CDR1 is SQVTM and CDR2 is ANQGSEA. As DNA, the CDR3 is TGCAGCGTTGAAGGGACAGGGGAATCCTACGAGCAGTACTTC. It is translated as CSVEGTGESYEQYF.

This clone has more than one count but fewer than ten. V gene TRBV19 combines with J gene TRBJ2-4, with D perhaps matching TRBD1 or TRBD2 (5 bases each). V lost 7 bases, J lost 5 bases, and 18 bases lay in between. This CDR3 region has 15 residues. CDR1 is LNHDA, CDR2 SQIVND, per germline (reference sequence). CDR3 residues: CASTPGATPQNIQYF. The CDR3 nucleotides are TGTGCCAGTACCCCCGGGGCGACACCCCAAAACATTCAGTACTTC.